Described below is a single T cell receptor beta chain sequence and its context. Antigen: not known. Two nested PCRs, about 16 and 10 cycles, amplified TCRalpha and TCRbeta cDNA. TCRdb reprocessed the 5' RACE reads and reports one entry per CDR3 protein, with no DNA. The sample data list 350,000 to 550,000 distinct CDR3 sequences. The data originate from a study of monozygotic twins with inflammatory bowel disease. General study points: The sharing of clonotypes with others was lower in IBD patients than in healthy twins, especially with disease activity.

CDR1 and CDR2 (germline): SGHRS, YFSETQ. This CDR3 contains 11 residues. The specimen was blood. This sequence originates from a human donor with ulcerative colitis or Crohn's disease, or a healthy co-twin of an affected twin (not recorded which). The rearrangement links TRBV5-1 to TRBJ2-1. CDR3 in amino acids: CASSLGMGQFF. Variable domain in full (rest from reference TRBV5-1 and TRBJ2-1): KAGVTQTPRYLIKTRGQQVTLSCSPISGHRSVSWYQQTPGQGLQFLFEYFSETQRNKGNFPGRFSGRQFSNSRSEMNVSTLELGDSALYLCASSLGMGQFFGPGTRLTVL.